A selection of T cell receptor beta chains follows, all from one sample in a study of blood T cells in healthy people across ages. TCRdb re-derived calls from the 5' RACE reads in MiXCR, one entry per CDR3 protein. The repertoire has around 1,700,000 distinct CDR3 sequences, under 30% of them found once; the top ten carry roughly 8%. Input material: blood. The receptors were sampled from a woman in her 30s in good health. CDR3s include the opening cysteine and the closing phenylalanine or tryptophan. A D gene is named only where the DNA matches it firmly. Clone size appears in some rows only: once, few, many, or a class for an expanded clone.

14	few	NA	TRBV5-1	TRBJ1-1	CASRDETLNTEAFF	TGCGCCAGCAGGGACGAGACGTTGAACACTGAAGCTTTCTTT
16	few	NA	TRBV9	TRBJ2-2	CASSVEGQLYTGELFF	TGTGCCAGCAGCGTAGAGGGTCAGCTTTACACCGGGGAGCTGTTTTTT
14	NA	TRBD1	TRBV2	TRBJ1-1	CASSGQGGYTEAFF	TGTGCCAGCAGTGGACAGGGGGGATACACTGAAGCTTTCTTT
13	few	NA	TRBV29-1	TRBJ2-5	CSVAPGPVETQYF	TGCAGCGTTGCCCCTGGTCCAGTGGAGACCCAGTACTTC
14	NA	NA	TRBV5-1	TRBJ2-5	CASSTGSGRETQYF	TGCGCCAGCAGCACCGGGAGCGGGCGGGAGACCCAGTACTTC
15	NA	TRBD2	TRBV10-3	TRBJ2-3	CAISGGLAGTDTQYF	TGTGCCATCAGTGGAGGTCTAGCGGGAACAGATACGCAGTATTTT
15	NA	NA	TRBV29-1	TRBJ2-1	CSVEAPAGHYNEQFF	TGCAGCGTTGAGGCCCCGGCAGGGCATTACAATGAGCAGTTCTTC
12	NA	NA	TRBV7-9	TRBJ2-7	CASRSGAGEQYF	TGTGCCAGCCGCTCTGGGGCAGGCGAGCAGTACTTC
17	NA	TRBD2	TRBV6-2/TRBV6-3	TRBJ2-1	CASNLGLAGGSYNEQFF	TGTGCCAGCAACCTCGGACTAGCGGGAGGATCTTACAATGAGCAGTTCTTC
15	few	NA	TRBV29-1	TRBJ2-3	CSVEEDGSRTDTQYF	TGCAGCGTTGAAGAAGATGGTAGTCGGACAGATACGCAGTATTTT
12	NA	TRBD1	TRBV7-9	TRBJ1-2	CASSLETGVYTF	TGTGCCAGCAGCCTTGAAACAGGGGTCTACACCTTC
12	NA	NA	TRBV7-9	TRBJ1-1	CASIGGDTEAFF	TGTGCCAGCATCGGGGGTGACACTGAAGCTTTCTTT